The 22 T cell receptor beta chains below come from one sample, sequenced in a study of shared clonotypes between healthy human individuals. The method was immunoSEQ multiplex PCR; TCRdb's version includes in-frame clones alone and lacks a portion of them. The data show just over 2,000,000 clones, roughly 95% seen once. Sequencing was carried out using naive CD4+ T cells sorted from blood. Subset of the sample: CD45RA+ positively selected. All receptors derive from a man between 18 and 29 years old in good health.

The chain joins TRBV4-1 to TRBJ2-1; perhaps TRBD1 as D (6 bases). Germline assignment: CDR1 MGHRA and CDR2 YSYEKL. With 6 bases removed from V and 4 bases from J, the gap between germline ends came to 13 bases. There are 14 residues in the CDR3. CDR3 DNA sequence: TGCGCCAGCAGAGCTACAGGGTCGTACAATGAGCAGTTCTTC. Translation: CASRATGSYNEQFF.

V gene TRBV6-1 combines with J gene TRBJ2-2; a possible D gene is TRBD2 (6 bases). The length of the CDR3 is 11 residues. The germline V gene has CDR1 MNHNS and CDR2 SASEGT. V lost 11 bases and J 4 bases, leaving 8 bases between the germline ends. The CDR3 coding sequence is TGTGCCCACGGGAGCACCGGGGAGCTGTTTTTT. Protein product: CAHGSTGELFF.

This chain uses TRBV6-5 with TRBJ2-5; 16 bases fit TRBD2. This CDR3 has 15 amino acids. From germline, CDR1 is MNHEY and CDR2 SVGAGI. The V gene end was trimmed by 6 bases and the J gene end by 7 bases; junction bases not matched to a gene: 5. The CDR3 loop is CASREGLAGGGTQYF. For the CDR3, the DNA is TGTGCCAGCAGAGAGGGACTAGCGGGAGGGGGGACCCAGTACTTC.

CDR3: CASKREEDNEQFF. The CDR3 region has the DNA TGTGCCAGCAAGCGGGAGGAAGACAATGAGCAGTTCTTC. The V gene is TRBV10-3, the J gene TRBJ2-1, with TRBD2 identical over 9 bases. The CDR3 consists of 13 residues. V dropped 10 bases and J dropped 5; count of bases not matched to a gene: 6. Per the germline V gene, CDR1 is ENHRY and CDR2 is SYGVKD.

V gene TRBV2 combines with J gene TRBJ1-1, with D perhaps matching TRBD1 (5 bases). The germline V and J ends were trimmed by 8 bases and 0 bases, with 13 bases remaining between them. The CDR3 loop spans 14 amino acids. Germline-derived CDR1 and CDR2 are SNHLY and FYNNEI. This CDR3 reads CASSLGLMNTEAFF. The CDR3 nucleotides read TGTGCCAGCTCCCTGGGACTCATGAACACTGAAGCTTTCTTT.

This clone occurred once. This chain joins TRBV5-1 and TRBJ2-7; possible D gene TRBD1, 6 bases. The CDR3 loop spans 13 amino acids. Germline CDR1 is SGHRS and CDR2 is YFSETQ. V shed 2 bases and J shed 4 bases, with 10 bases lying between them. The CDR3, as DNA: TGCGCCAGCAGCTTACAGGGTCGATACGAGCAGTACTTC. It yields the protein CASSLQGRYEQYF.

In its sample, this clone was seen once. This rearrangement joins TRBV10-3 to TRBJ1-1; D perhaps matches TRBD1 (5 bases). CDR3 length equals 14 residues. Trimming took 2 bases from V and 6 from J, leaving 13 bases between them. From germline, CDR1 is ENHRY and CDR2 SYGVKD. CDR3 sequence reads: CAISEMLTAAEAFF. The CDR3 nucleotides are TGTGCCATCAGTGAGATGTTGACAGCGGCTGAAGCTTTCTTT.

This clone was counted many times. The V gene is TRBV28, the J gene TRBJ1-1; D is unclear. Germline V lookup: CDR1 MDHEN, CDR2 SYDVKM. The CDR3 contains 13 residues. The V and J ends lost 5 bases and 1 base respectively, with 8 bases between them. The CDR3 protein is CASSPWENTEAFF. In nucleotides, the CDR3 is TGTGCCAGCAGTCCCTGGGAGAACACTGAAGCTTTCTTT.

The rearrangement links TRBV7-9 to TRBJ2-7; 9 bases are a match to TRBD2. The junction had 8 bases not matched to a gene; V was cut back by 5 bases and J by 3 bases. Germline assignment: CDR1 SEHNR and CDR2 FQNEAQ (reference sequence). The CDR3 is 15 amino acids. The CDR3, as DNA: TGTGCCAGCAGCCCAGTAGCGGGAGCGGGCTACGAGCAGTACTTC. This codes for CASSPVAGAGYEQYF.

The rearrangement uses TRBV6-6 and TRBJ2-7; D uncertain. V was trimmed by 1 base and J by 4 bases, leaving 11 bases between them. This CDR3 region has 14 residues. Germline CDR1 is MNHNY and CDR2 is SVGAGI (reference sequence). The chain's CDR3 is CASSYLGQAYEQYF. CDR3 nucleotides: TGTGCCAGCAGTTACTTGGGTCAGGCTTACGAGCAGTACTTC.

This chain links TRBV7-9 with TRBJ2-3; D uncertain. Germline V gene lookup returns CDR1 SEHNR and CDR2 FQNEAQ (reference sequence). Trimming shortened V by 3 bases and J by 2 bases, and 9 bases separated the two germline ends. The CDR3 length is 14 residues. The CDR3 DNA reads as TGTGCCAGCAGCTTCGAACTATACACAGATACGCAGTATTTT. Protein: CASSFELYTDTQYF.

This chain uses TRBV5-1 with TRBJ2-3; 8 bases map to TRBD1. V shed 0 bases, J shed 7 bases, and the junction held 7 bases outside the gene matches. CDR1 is SGHRS, CDR2 YFSETQ, per germline. The CDR3 loop spans 15 amino acids. CDR3 amino acids: CASSLDSRGPYTQYF. The CDR3 DNA sequence: TGCGCCAGCAGCTTGGATTCCAGGGGGCCGTATACGCAGTATTTT.

The rearrangement joins TRBV28 to TRBJ2-7; 9 bases map to TRBD1. The CDR3 length is 18 residues. The V and J ends lost 2 bases and 2 bases, in that order; junction bases with no gene match: 13. Germline V gene data show CDR1 as MDHEN and CDR2 as SYDVKM. CDR3 region: CASSLGYFGTGSAYEQYF. The CDR3 DNA reads TGTGCCAGCAGTTTAGGGTATTTCGGGACAGGGTCAGCCTACGAGCAGTACTTC.

This clone was seen a single time. V gene TRBV25-1 combines with J gene TRBJ1-5, with D uncertain. CDR3 length: 14 residues. V gave up 4 bases and J gave up 0 bases, with 7 bases separating them. From germline, CDR1 is MGHDK and CDR2 SYGVNS. This CDR3 is CASSGGFSNQPQHF. As DNA, the CDR3 is TGTGCCAGCAGTGGGGGTTTTAGCAATCAGCCCCAGCATTTT.

The genes are TRBV6-1 and TRBJ1-2, with 7 bases matching TRBD1. V gave up 0 bases and J gave up 2 bases; unmatched junction bases: 6. The CDR3 spans 16 residues. Germline V gives CDR1 MNHNS, CDR2 SASEGT. For the CDR3, the DNA is TGTGCCAGCAGTGAAGCCGGGACAGTCCCGAACTATGGCTACACCTTC. It specifies CASSEAGTVPNYGYTF.

Here the CDR3 DNA reads TGTGCCAGCAGCTTAGATGTGAATACGAACACTGAAGCTTTCTTT. This sequence encodes CASSLDVNTNTEAFF. J is TRBJ1-1 and V is TRBV7-9; D gene uncertain. The V end was cut by 1 base, the J end by 1 base, with 10 bases between. Germline V gene sequence: CDR1 SEHNR, CDR2 FQNEAQ (reference sequence). The CDR3 contains 15 residues.

The chain employs TRBV2 and TRBJ1-4; the match to TRBD1 covers 10 bases. This CDR3 has 15 amino acids. After removal of 6 bases from V and 8 bases from J, the junction contained 9 bases not matched to a gene. Germline lookup yields CDR1 SNHLY and CDR2 FYNNEI. For the CDR3, the DNA is TGTGCCAGCAGGGCCCCCGGGACAGGGGCCGAAAAACTGTTTTTT. This gives the protein CASRAPGTGAEKLFF. The whole variable domain, filled in from reference TRBV2 and TRBJ1-4, reads EPEVTQTPSHQVTQMGQEVILRCVPISNHLYFYWYRQILGQKVEFLVSFYNNEISEKSEIFDDQFSVERPDGSNFTLKIRSTKLEDSAMYFCASRAPGTGAEKLFFGSGTQLSVL.

The chain joins TRBV30 to TRBJ1-3, with TRBD1 matching over 8 bases. Per the germline V gene, CDR1 is GTSNPN and CDR2 is SVGIG (reference sequence). V lost 5 bases to trimming and J lost 3 bases; unmatched junction nucleotides: 3. CDR3 length: 13 amino acids. The CDR3 region is CAWGGQDGNTIYF. The CDR3 coding sequence is TGTGCCTGGGGGGGACAGGATGGAAACACCATATATTTT.

This sequence joins TRBV30 and TRBJ1-5, with a weak D call TRBD1 (5 bases). Between the trimmed V and J ends, which lost 2 bases and 6 bases, there was a span of 11 bases. The CDR3 extends over 13 amino acids. Germline values: CDR1 GTSNPN, CDR2 SVGIG (reference sequence). As DNA, the CDR3 is TGTGCCTGGAGTCCGGGGGTAAGTCAGCCCCAGCATTTT. It translates to CAWSPGVSQPQHF.

This clone was observed a single time. V is TRBV4-3 and J is TRBJ1-2; possible D gene TRBD1, 6 bases. V lost 0 bases to trimming and J lost 7 bases, with 9 bases between them. CDR3 length: 13 amino acids. From germline, CDR1 is LGHNA and CDR2 YSLEER. This chain's CDR3 is CASSQDGGGGYTF. CDR3 nucleotide sequence: TGCGCCAGCAGCCAAGATGGGGGCGGTGGCTACACCTTC.

The V call is TRBV6-1, the J call TRBJ2-5; the match to TRBD1 covers 9 bases. This CDR3 is 14 amino acids long. The V and J ends lost 4 bases and 9 bases, in that order; junction bases with no gene match: 9. From germline, CDR1 is MNHNS and CDR2 SASEGT. CDR3 protein: CASSGLDRGTAQYF. The CDR3 nucleotides are TGTGCCAGCAGTGGGTTGGACAGGGGAACGGCCCAGTACTTC.

This chain joins TRBV27 and TRBJ2-7; D is possibly TRBD1 or TRBD2 (6 bases each). The CDR3 contains 15 residues. V gave up 6 bases and J gave up 0 bases, with 15 bases separating them. Per germline, CDR1 MNHEY and CDR2 SMNVEV (reference sequence). Written as DNA, the CDR3 is TGTGCCAGCAGCCGGCGGGACAAAGACTCCTACGAGCAGTACTTC. Translation gives CASSRRDKDSYEQYF.